The subject of this entry is one TCR beta chain. Its antigen remains unknown. This sample stems from a study of shared clonotypes between healthy human individuals. Overall study results and limits: Naive CD4 clonotypes overlapped across a few donors at about 5.3%.

Adult donors, all healthy and HIV-negative, had no recent acute infections or vaccinations. The CDR3 extends over 12 amino acids. The germline CDR1 and CDR2 sequences are SGDLS and YYNGEE. The V end was cut by 4 bases, the J end by 6 bases, with 11 bases between. Clones were sequenced by immunoSEQ multiplex PCR, and TCRdb holds only the in-frame ones, with some missing. The sample has about 980,000 clones; 60% to 85% are singletons. Material: memory CD4+ T cells sorted from blood. As to subset: CD45RA-negative fraction. The chain uses TRBV9 and TRBJ2-7; D perhaps matches TRBD1 (5 bases). This receptor was obtained from a man in his late teens or twenties in good health. The CDR3 bases are TGTGCCAGCAGCAGCCCCAGGGCCGAGCAGTACTTC. Protein product: CASSSPRAEQYF.